The 13 T cell receptor beta chains below all came from one sample that was sequenced in a study of cytomegalovirus exposure and HLA in healthy donors. The primer mix had 60 Vbeta and 13 Jbeta primers. Sequenced by immunoSEQ multiplex PCR; TCRdb stores in-frame clones only, minus some. The sample consists of more than 95,000 clones, 65% to 85% of them appearing once. The sequencing input was PBMCs. The source is a male donor in good health and CMV-seronegative.

This clone was seen only a few times. The chain employs TRBV7-8 and TRBJ2-1; a possible D gene is TRBD2 (6 bases). Germline values: CDR1 SGHVS, CDR2 FQNEAQ. CDR3 length: 13 amino acids. V lost 5 bases and J 9 bases, leaving 14 bases between the germline ends. CDR3 in amino acids: CASSPAAGGEQFF. DNA of the CDR3: TGTGCCAGCAGCCCGGCGGCCGGGGGTGAGCAGTTCTTC.

The chain couples TRBV9 to TRBJ2-5; TRBD2 agrees at 9 bases. The CDR3 has 18 amino acids. J lost 1 base, V lost 4 bases, and 14 bases had no gene match. CDR1 is SGDLS and CDR2 is YYNGEE in the germline V gene. CDR3 coding DNA: TGTGCCAGCAGCTTTCCGGGGCGGAGCGGGGGGATCCAAGAGACCCAGTACTTC. Protein product: CASSFPGRSGGIQETQYF. Full variable domain (remainder filled in from reference TRBV9 and TRBJ2-5): DSGVTQTPKHLITATGQRVTLRCSPRSGDLSVYWYQQSLDQGLQFLIQYYNGEERAKGNILERFSAQQFPDLHSELNLSSLELGDSALYFCASSFPGRSGGIQETQYFGPGTRLLVL.

This sequence joins TRBV6-4 and TRBJ1-2; no clear D. The germline gives CDR1 MRHNA, CDR2 SNTAGT. This CDR3 spans 13 amino acids. V was pared by 8 bases and J by 7 bases, with 17 bases between. The CDR3 sequence is CASAPGEGSGYTF. CDR3 DNA sequence: TGTGCCAGCGCCCCCGGGGAAGGATCTGGCTACACCTTC.

This clone turned up a few times. CDR3 coding DNA: TGTGCCAGCAGCCAAGAACGGGGTCCCCTGGATTCACCCCTCCACTTT. Translated: CASSQERGPLDSPLHF. This chain uses TRBV14 with TRBJ1-6; D gene uncertain. V was clipped by 0 bases and J by 8 bases, with 14 bases between them. This CDR3 region has 16 residues. Germline V gene sequence: CDR1 SGHDN, CDR2 FVKESK.

V is TRBV12-2 and J is TRBJ2-5; the table's TRBD1 call for D was not verified on the DNA. TRBV12-2 is marked as a pseudogene. The CDR3 loop spans 16 amino acids. This chain's CDR3 is CASRLMGRHYPETQYF. CDR3 nucleotides: TGTGCAAGTCGCTTAATGGGCAGGCATTATCCAGAGACCCAGTACTTC.

The chain joins TRBV5-1 to TRBJ1-1; the D gene is possibly TRBD1 (5 bases). V was pared by 2 bases and J by 0 bases, with 17 bases between. The CDR3 sequence is 17 residues long. Germline CDR1 SGHRS, CDR2 YFSETQ. The CDR3 nucleotides read TGCGCCAGCAGCTTTGGACGGGACGGGGGTATGAACACTGAAGCTTTCTTT. Residues: CASSFGRDGGMNTEAFF.

The rearrangement uses TRBV7-7 and TRBJ2-2, with D tentatively TRBD2 (6 bases). This CDR3 has 14 amino acids. Per the germline V gene, CDR1 is SSHAT and CDR2 is FNYEAQ (reference sequence). Trimming left V 6 bases short and J 7 bases short, with 15 bases between. In nucleotides, the CDR3 is TGTGCCAGCAGACTAGCAGAAGGGAGCGGGGAGCTGTTTTTT. This translates into CASRLAEGSGELFF.

The gene calls are TRBV30 and TRBJ1-2; TRBD1 matches at 7 bases. V lost 3 bases to trimming and J lost 4 bases; unmatched junction nucleotides: 8. From germline, CDR1 is GTSNPN and CDR2 SVGIG (reference sequence). The CDR3 is 14 residues long. The chain's CDR3 is CAWSRDSMAYGYTF. The CDR3 nucleotides read TGTGCCTGGAGCCGGGACAGTATGGCCTATGGCTACACCTTC.

This clone was observed a few times. V usage is TRBV18 and J usage is TRBJ2-7, with D possibly matching TRBD2 (6 bases). Germline CDR1 reads KGHSH; CDR2 reads LQKENI. The CDR3 extends over 13 amino acids. Trimming stripped 4 bases from V and 4 bases from J, with 11 bases between. The CDR3: CASSRSGRYEQYF. In DNA, the CDR3 is TGTGCCAGCTCACGAAGCGGGCGGTACGAGCAGTACTTC.

The genes are TRBV7-2 and TRBJ1-5; 8 positions agree with TRBD1. This CDR3 is built from 17 residues. J was trimmed by 0 bases and V by 2 bases; bases with no gene match: 6. Germline assignment: CDR1 SGHTA and CDR2 FQGNSA. In DNA form, the CDR3 reads TGTGCCAGCAGCTTATATGCAGGGGGCTATAGCAATCAGCCCCAGCATTTT. Protein: CASSLYAGGYSNQPQHF.

The CDR3 sequence is CATGTSGTIYF. The CDR3 DNA reads as TGTGCCACTGGTACAAGCGGCACCATATATTTT. This sequence joins TRBV6-1 and TRBJ1-3; no reliable D call. V gave up 10 bases and J gave up 9 bases, with 13 bases separating them. The CDR3 is made up of 11 amino acids. The germline CDR1 and CDR2 sequences are MNHNS and SASEGT.

The chain is built from TRBV10-3 and TRBJ2-3; TRBD2 matches 12 bases. The ends lost 0 bases at V and 5 bases at J; junction bases unmatched: 3. Germline CDR1 reads ENHRY; CDR2 reads SYGVKD. This CDR3 contains 16 residues. The CDR3: CAISESRGLAGDTQYF. The CDR3 DNA reads as TGTGCCATCAGTGAGTCGAGGGGACTAGCGGGAGATACGCAGTATTTT.

The chain employs TRBV30 and TRBJ2-7, with D perhaps TRBD2 (5 bases). The germline V and J ends were trimmed by 1 base and 5 bases, with 18 bases remaining between them. CDR3 length: 15 amino acids. Germline CDR1 and CDR2: GTSNPN and SVGIG (reference sequence). This CDR3 is CAWSASSGIRDEQYF. The CDR3 nucleotides read TGTGCCTGGAGTGCCTCTTCGGGGATTCGTGACGAGCAGTACTTC.